This paragraph covers one TCR beta chain sequence. These data belong to a study of OX40 agonist ivuxolimab in advanced cancers. The method was immunoSEQ multiplex PCR; TCRdb's version includes in-frame clones alone and lacks a portion of them. The table has 75,000 to 100,000 clones, more than 85% seen once. The CDR3 runs to 13 residues. Trimming cost V 5 bases and J 0 bases, with 2 bases left between them. Looked up from germline, CDR1 is SEHNR and CDR2 is FQNEAQ (reference sequence). The TCR comes from an adult with an advanced solid tumor such as melanoma, head and neck, liver or kidney cancer. The input for sequencing was CD4+ or CD8+ T cells sorted from blood, taken in a trial of the OX40 agonist ivuxolimab. The J gene is TRBJ2-6, the V gene TRBV7-9; D call uncertain. The CDR3 sequence: CASSISGANVLTF. The CDR3 coding sequence is TGTGCCAGCAGCATCTCTGGGGCCAACGTCCTGACTTTC.